This T cell receptor beta chain was profiled in a study of cytomegalovirus exposure and HLA in healthy donors. Turning to the study itself: Out of approximately 400 genotyped donors, roughly 80% belonged to the Caucasian-associated ancestry cluster.

Trimming took 5 bases from V and 4 from J, leaving 12 bases between them. Germline V CDR1 and CDR2: SGHDT, YYEEEE. This CDR3 comprises 13 residues. Findings of the study overall: Rarity marked most TCR sequences, yet some public TCRs occurred in many donors. Previously analyzed data showed that most TCR beta V segments were productive at a frequency of about 87% or about 30%. A few CMV-associated chains were confirmed in vitro to be specific for CMV antigens.

A note on this clone: Its cognate antigen is unknown.

With 60 Vbeta and 13 Jbeta primers, the PCR was carried out. Produced via immunoSEQ multiplex PCR; TCRdb's table is partial and in-frame only. Counted here are 150,000 to 200,000 clones, about four fifths occurring once; the ten biggest clones make up about 13%. The chain combines TRBV5-6 with TRBJ1-2; D not certain. The clonotype comes from a woman aged 45-65 years in good health and CMV-seronegative. The sequenced sample consisted of PBMCs. The CDR3 loop is CASRSDYSYGYTF. For the CDR3, the DNA is TGTGCCAGCAGATCGGACTATAGCTATGGCTACACCTTC.